The 5 T cell receptor beta chains below come from one sample, sequenced in a study of cytomegalovirus exposure and HLA in healthy donors. Primers: 60 Vbeta forward and 13 Jbeta reverse. Sequencing was performed with immunoSEQ multiplex PCR; in TCRdb, only in-frame clones are kept and a portion is missing. Of approximately 88,000 clones in the sample, more than 70% are singletons; the top ten hold roughly 3.7%. Sequences were obtained from PBMCs. The receptors were sampled from a man aged 25 to 40 in good health and CMV-seronegative.

The chain recombines TRBV2 with TRBJ2-7; perhaps TRBD2 as D (7 bases). V was pared by 7 bases and J by 2 bases, with 21 bases between. Per the germline V gene, CDR1 is SNHLY and CDR2 is FYNNEI. This CDR3 has 16 residues. Here the CDR3 DNA reads TGTGCCAGCACTGGGGGGCCGGCTAGCGGTACCTACGAGCAGTACTTC. Its protein is CASTGGPASGTYEQYF. Looking up the rest from reference TRBV2 and TRBJ2-7 gives the full variable domain: EPEVTQTPSHQVTQMGQEVILRCVPISNHLYFYWYRQILGQKVEFLVSFYNNEISEKSEIFDDQFSVERPDGSNFTLKIRSTKLEDSAMYFCASTGGPASGTYEQYFGPGTRLTVT.

The V and J genes are TRBV6-6 and TRBJ2-3; 7 bases match TRBD2. V shed 2 bases and J 2 bases; nucleotides not matched to a gene: 7. The CDR3 spans 16 residues. Looked up from germline, CDR1 is MNHNY and CDR2 is SVGAGI (reference sequence). The CDR3 DNA reads TGTGCCAGCAGTTACCGGGACTACGTATACACAGATACGCAGTATTTT. Protein sequence: CASSYRDYVYTDTQYF.

This clone was seen a few times. The chain carries TRBV5-1 and TRBJ1-6; TRBD1 matches at 8 bases. The CDR3 has 14 residues. Germline CDR1 is SGHRS and CDR2 is YFSETQ. Trimming at V came to 4 bases and at J to 8 bases, leaving 5 bases not matched to a gene. The chain's CDR3 is CASSGGQGDSPLHF. The CDR3, as DNA: TGCGCCAGCAGCGGAGGACAGGGAGATTCACCCCTCCACTTT.

The chain carries TRBV19 and TRBJ2-2; 7 bases fit TRBD2. Germline CDR1 reads LNHDA; CDR2 reads SQIVND (reference sequence). Trimming at V came to 3 bases and at J to 6 bases, leaving 25 bases not matched to a gene. This CDR3 comprises 21 residues. This CDR3 reads CASSIPPLFVAGLKRSGELFF. For the CDR3, the DNA is TGTGCCAGTAGTATTCCCCCCTTGTTCGTAGCGGGTTTAAAAAGGTCCGGGGAGCTGTTTTTT.

This clone occurred once. The CDR3 DNA reads as TGTGCCAGCAGTTACTCCCTAGCGGGAGTTAATGAGCAGTTCTTC. Residues: CASSYSLAGVNEQFF. The chain joins TRBV6-6 to TRBJ2-1; 10 bases fit TRBD2. V trimming: 0 bases; J trimming: 7 bases; junction bases outside the gene matches: 3. This CDR3 spans 15 amino acids. Germline lookup yields CDR1 MNHNY and CDR2 SVGAGI (reference sequence).